This T cell receptor (beta chain) was recovered during a study of blood T cell repertoires in COVID-19. The CDR3 length is 14 residues. Trimming shortened V by 4 bases and J by 3 bases, and 13 bases separated the two germline ends. In germline, CDR1 is MGHRA, CDR2 YSYEKL. Libraries were prepared by immunoSEQ multiplex PCR; TCRdb keeps only in-frame clonotypes and omits some of them. The sample contains a few hundred thousand clones, around 90% of which appear only once. The chain is built from TRBV4-1 and TRBJ2-7; a weak D match, TRBD2 (6 bases). The receptor comes from a man younger than 30 with active or convalescent COVID-19. The sequenced sample consisted of peripheral blood. The CDR3: CASSPPGLIYEQYF. The CDR3 nucleotides are TGCGCCAGCAGCCCACCGGGACTGATCTACGAGCAGTACTTC.